The next 19 T cell receptor beta chains were all read from a single sample in a study of PD-1 blockade in classical Hodgkin lymphoma. No patient escaped relapse after autologous stem cell transplantation, and brentuximab vedotin exposure varied. Repertoires were generated with immunoSEQ multiplex PCR, while TCRdb's copy carries only in-frame clones and drops some. The repertoire has roughly 28,000 clones, under 85% of them found once; the top ten carry about 33%. Sequencing used peripheral blood mononuclear cells (PBMCs), obtained before the second cycle of nivolumab. These receptors were collected from a human donor with classical Hodgkin lymphoma.

V usage is TRBV7-2 and J usage is TRBJ2-7; possibly TRBD2 for D (7 bases). Germline CDR1 is SGHTA and CDR2 is FQGNSA. V was pared by 5 bases and J by 3 bases, with 14 bases between. This CDR3 has 14 residues. The CDR3, as DNA: TGTGCCAGCAGCGTTCAGGGAGGGGGCTACGAGCAGTACTTC. Amino acid sequence: CASSVQGGGYEQYF.

The J gene is TRBJ1-3, the V gene TRBV5-1; maybe TRBD1 (6 bases). Looked up from germline, CDR1 is SGHRS and CDR2 is YFSETQ. CDR3 length equals 15 residues. V shed 4 bases and J shed 0 bases, with 11 bases lying between them. CDR3 in amino acids: CASSADSNSGNTIYF. The CDR3 coding sequence is TGCGCCAGCAGCGCGGACAGTAACTCTGGAAACACCATATATTTT.

V and J are TRBV11-3 and TRBJ2-2, with a tentative D call TRBD2 (6 bases). The germline V and J ends were trimmed by 2 bases and 1 base, with 11 bases remaining between them. This CDR3 is built from 16 residues. CDR1 is SGHNT, CDR2 YENEEA, per germline. CDR3 residues: CASSLLGEVNTGELFF. The CDR3 DNA sequence: TGTGCCAGCAGCTTACTAGGGGAGGTGAACACCGGGGAGCTGTTTTTT.

The rearrangement links TRBV11-2 to TRBJ2-2; 8 nucleotides line up with TRBD2. CDR3 size: 15 residues. Germline assignment: CDR1 SGHAT and CDR2 FQNNGV. V shed 4 bases, J shed 4 bases, and the junction held 5 bases outside the gene matches. The CDR3 loop is CASSSPSGGTGELFF. The CDR3 bases are TGTGCCAGCAGCTCCCCGAGCGGGGGCACCGGGGAGCTGTTTTTT.

This chain connects TRBV19 to TRBJ2-3, with TRBD2 matching 8 bases. CDR1 is LNHDA and CDR2 is SQIVND in the germline V gene (reference sequence). After removal of 10 bases from V and 8 bases from J, the junction contained 11 bases not matched to a gene. CDR3 length equals 13 residues. The DNA of the CDR3 is TGTGCCACCGCGCGGGGGGAGGGCGCTACGCAGTATTTT. Residues: CATARGEGATQYF.

The rearrangement links TRBV5-4 to TRBJ2-3; 12 bases agree with TRBD2. Germline assignment: CDR1 SGHNT and CDR2 YYREEE (reference sequence). J lost 5 bases, V lost 6 bases, and 7 bases had no gene match. The CDR3 covers 15 residues. The CDR3 DNA is TGTGCCAGCACTAGCGGGGGGGCCGTTGGAGATACGCAGTATTTT. Its translation is CASTSGGAVGDTQYF.

The genes are TRBV6-6 and TRBJ1-5, with D perhaps matching TRBD1 (5 bases). Trimming took off 2 bases at V and 0 bases at J, with 11 bases between the two ends. This CDR3 has 16 residues. In germline, CDR1 is MNHNY, CDR2 SVGAGI (reference sequence). The chain's CDR3 is CASSYVGAGSNQPQHF. CDR3 in DNA: TGTGCCAGCAGTTACGTCGGGGCCGGTAGCAATCAGCCCCAGCATTTT.

This CDR3 reads CASSPQWYSPLHF. CDR3 DNA sequence: TGTGCCAGCAGCCCGCAGTGGTATTCACCCCTCCACTTT. This chain joins TRBV7-2 and TRBJ1-6; D uncertain. From germline, CDR1 is SGHTA and CDR2 FQGNSA. Trimming left V 5 bases short and J 8 bases short, with 10 bases between. The CDR3 is 13 residues long.

This clone has a handful of counts. This chain links TRBV5-1 with TRBJ1-1; 7 positions match TRBD1. The CDR3 consists of 15 residues. CDR1 is SGHRS, CDR2 YFSETQ, per germline. Losses at the gene ends were 8 bases for V and 5 bases for J; bases not matched to a gene: 15. In DNA form, the CDR3 reads TGCGCCAGTGAGGGGGGAAGACAGGGTCGGACTGAAGCTTTCTTT. It encodes CASEGGRQGRTEAFF.

The V call is TRBV25-1, the J call TRBJ2-5; maybe TRBD2 (6 bases). Trimming shortened V by 1 base and J by 5 bases, and 11 bases separated the two germline ends. Germline V gene lookup returns CDR1 MGHDK and CDR2 SYGVNS. CDR3 length: 14 residues. This CDR3 is CASSESGTRETQYF. The CDR3 DNA reads as TGTGCCAGCAGTGAATCAGGGACTCGGGAGACCCAGTACTTC.

The chain couples TRBV19 to TRBJ1-1; unclear D gene. The CDR3 is 15 residues long. CDR1 LNHDA and CDR2 SQIVND come from the germline V gene (reference sequence). Trimming took off 0 bases at V and 4 bases at J, with 12 bases between the two ends. The CDR3 is CASSIDTTAGTEAFF. The CDR3 DNA reads as TGTGCCAGTAGTATAGATACGACGGCGGGCACTGAAGCTTTCTTT.

V gene TRBV5-1 combines with J gene TRBJ1-4; tentative D call: TRBD1 (6 bases). CDR1 SGHRS and CDR2 YFSETQ come from the germline V gene. This CDR3 is 16 amino acids long. Trimming left V 7 bases short and J 0 bases short, with 16 bases between. CDR3 sequence reads: CASRPGHSATNEKLFF. The DNA for the CDR3 is TGCGCCAGCCGACCGGGACATTCTGCAACTAATGAAAAACTGTTTTTT.

V usage is TRBV18 and J usage is TRBJ1-3, with D hard to call. Trimming took off 1 base at V and 0 bases at J, with 7 bases between the two ends. In germline, CDR1 is KGHSH, CDR2 LQKENI. There are 15 residues in the CDR3. The CDR3 DNA is TGTGCCAGCTCACCACGCCAGAGCTCTGGAAACACCATATATTTT. It codes for CASSPRQSSGNTIYF. Variable domain in full (rest from reference TRBV18 and TRBJ1-3): NAGVMQNPRHLVRRRGQEARLRCSPMKGHSHVYWYRQLPEEGLKFMVYLQKENIIDESGMPKERFSAEFPKEGPSILRIQQVVRGDSAAYFCASSPRQSSGNTIYFGEGSWLTVV.

V gene TRBV2 combines with J gene TRBJ2-7; D not certain. Germline lookup yields CDR1 SNHLY and CDR2 FYNNEI. CDR3 length: 11 amino acids. V was clipped by 8 bases and J by 5 bases, with 10 bases between them. The CDR3 sequence is CASSRVHEQYF. CDR3 nucleotides: TGTGCCAGCTCAAGGGTCCACGAGCAGTACTTC.

The gene calls are TRBV2 and TRBJ1-2; D perhaps matches TRBD1 (6 bases). CDR1 and CDR2 from the germline V gene are SNHLY and FYNNEI. The CDR3 has 16 amino acids. V was trimmed by 7 bases and J by 1 base, leaving 19 bases between them. The CDR3, as DNA: TGTGCCAGCAAGGGGGATGCCCGGCCGATTAACTATGGCTACACCTTC. The encoded protein is CASKGDARPINYGYTF.

This rearrangement joins TRBV19 to TRBJ1-2, with D hard to call. Germline lookup yields CDR1 LNHDA and CDR2 SQIVND (reference sequence). This CDR3 is 15 amino acids long. With 7 bases removed from V and 1 base from J, the gap between germline ends came to 16 bases. In DNA, the CDR3 is TGTGCCAGTACTCCCGACCCGAAAGATAACTATGGCTACACCTTC. Residues: CASTPDPKDNYGYTF.

This clone was picked up one time. The gene calls are TRBV19 and TRBJ2-5, with D tentatively TRBD1 (5 bases). Per germline, CDR1 LNHDA and CDR2 SQIVND (reference sequence). The CDR3 consists of 14 residues. The V end was cut by 1 base, the J end by 5 bases, with 11 bases between. The DNA for the CDR3 is TGTGCCAGTAGTATAGGTGCATGGGGCGAGACCCAGTACTTC. Residues: CASSIGAWGETQYF.

This clone has a single count. The chain has TRBV27 and TRBJ2-3, with a possible D match to TRBD2 (5 bases). This CDR3 is 15 amino acids long. CDR1 is MNHEY, CDR2 SMNVEV, per germline (reference sequence). V was clipped by 5 bases and J by 0 bases, with 12 bases between them. The CDR3 DNA reads TGTGCCAGCAGTCAACAACGGGGAAGCACAGATACGCAGTATTTT. It is translated as CASSQQRGSTDTQYF.

The chain uses TRBV6-5 and TRBJ1-1, with D hard to call. The germline V gene has CDR1 MNHEY and CDR2 SVGAGI. The V and J ends lost 7 bases and 4 bases respectively, with 19 bases between them. The CDR3 sequence is 15 residues long. The CDR3: CASTEGGVLATEAFF. The CDR3 DNA is TGTGCCAGCACCGAGGGAGGCGTTCTGGCCACTGAAGCTTTCTTT.